The 13 T cell receptor beta chains in this list originate from one sample, sequenced in a study of blood T cell repertoires in COVID-19. Only in-frame clones appear in the TCRdb table, and some are missing; sequencing was by immunoSEQ multiplex PCR. Altogether approximately 340,000 clones are present, about 86% being singletons, with the ten largest covering approximately 3%. Input material: peripheral blood. These TCRs come from a man aged 25-40 years with active or convalescent COVID-19.

V gene TRBV30 combines with J gene TRBJ2-1; D perhaps matches TRBD2 (6 bases). CDR1 is GTSNPN and CDR2 is SVGIG in the germline V gene (reference sequence). V lost 3 bases and J lost 15, with 15 bases in between. The CDR3 has 11 residues. The CDR3 sequence: CAWREREDAFF. The CDR3 bases are TGTGCCTGGAGAGAAAGGGAGGACGCGTTCTTC.

The chain recombines TRBV6-2 or TRBV6-3 with TRBJ2-2; 7 positions match TRBD1. The germline gives CDR1 MNHEY, CDR2 SVGEGT. V shed 2 bases, J shed 5 bases, and the junction held 14 bases outside the gene matches. The CDR3 extends over 18 amino acids. This CDR3 is CASSYLDTRGGGTGELFF. The CDR3 DNA reads TGTGCCAGCAGTTACCTCGACACCCGAGGGGGCGGGACCGGGGAGCTGTTTTTT.

This chain links TRBV28 with TRBJ2-7, with 9 bases that match TRBD1. Germline CDR1 MDHEN, CDR2 SYDVKM. The CDR3 is made up of 14 amino acids. V dropped 5 bases and J dropped 2; count of bases not matched to a gene: 4. CDR3 region: CASSEQGAAYEQYF. For the CDR3, the DNA is TGTGCCAGCAGTGAACAGGGGGCAGCCTACGAGCAGTACTTC.

The rearrangement uses TRBV5-1 and TRBJ2-3; a possible D gene is TRBD1 (5 bases). The germline CDR1 and CDR2 sequences are SGHRS and YFSETQ. V lost 4 bases and J 6 bases, leaving 12 bases between the germline ends. CDR3 length: 13 residues. In DNA form, the CDR3 reads TGCGCCAGCAGCCCAGGGTTTGTGGATACGCAGTATTTT. The encoded protein is CASSPGFVDTQYF. Drawing the rest from reference TRBV5-1 and TRBJ2-3, the complete variable domain is KAGVTQTPRYLIKTRGQQVTLSCSPISGHRSVSWYQQTPGQGLQFLFEYFSETQRNKGNFPGRFSGRQFSNSRSEMNVSTLELGDSALYLCASSPGFVDTQYFGPGTRLTVL.

The chain links TRBV9 to TRBJ2-2; no firm D call. CDR1 and CDR2 from the germline V gene are SGDLS and YYNGEE. V was trimmed by 0 bases and J by 6 bases, leaving 9 bases between them. The CDR3 loop spans 14 amino acids. The CDR3 DNA is TGTGCCAGCAGCGTAGTTGGAGTCGCCGGGGAGCTGTTTTTT. This translates into CASSVVGVAGELFF.

The rearrangement joins TRBV4-2 to TRBJ1-3; 10 nucleotides line up with TRBD1. The CDR3 loop spans 14 amino acids. CDR1 and CDR2 (germline): LGHNA, YNFKEQ. Germline trimming cut 5 bases from V and 4 bases from J; bases unmatched to any gene: 2. The DNA of the CDR3 is TGTGCCAGCAGCAGGGACAGGGGCGGAAACACCATATATTTT. It encodes CASSRDRGGNTIYF.

This chain links TRBV6-6 with TRBJ2-4, with D tentatively TRBD1 (6 bases). Looked up from germline, CDR1 is MNHNY and CDR2 is SVGAGI (reference sequence). The CDR3 consists of 12 residues. The germline V and J ends were trimmed by 6 bases and 8 bases, with 11 bases remaining between them. As DNA, the CDR3 is TGTGCCAGCAGAGGGGGTGGGGACATTCAGTACTTC. This gives the protein CASRGGGDIQYF.

This clone appeared a few times. The chain joins TRBV12-3 or TRBV12-4 to TRBJ2-5, with D uncertain. CDR3 size: 12 residues. With 3 bases removed from V and 4 bases from J, the gap between germline ends came to 6 bases. The CDR3 loop is CASSFIRETQYF. CDR3 nucleotide sequence: TGTGCCAGCAGTTTTATTCGAGAGACCCAGTACTTC.

The rearrangement uses TRBV29-1 and TRBJ2-3; D may be TRBD2 (7 bases). Germline V gene sequence: CDR1 SQVTM, CDR2 ANQGSEA. The CDR3 is made up of 14 amino acids. V lost 4 bases and J 0 bases, leaving 11 bases between the germline ends. CDR3 sequence (DNA): TGCAGCGTTGCGCGGGGGCCTAGCACAGATACGCAGTATTTT. Its translation is CSVARGPSTDTQYF.

V is TRBV13 and J is TRBJ1-2; weak D call: TRBD1 (5 bases). The CDR3 loop spans 15 amino acids. Deletions cut 5 bases from V and 3 bases from J, with 16 bases between. From germline, CDR1 is PRHDT and CDR2 FYEKMQ (reference sequence). CDR3 region: CASSRFRGTYYGYTF. The CDR3 DNA is TGTGCCAGCAGCCGCTTTAGGGGCACCTACTATGGCTACACCTTC. Using reference TRBV13 and TRBJ1-2 for the parts outside the CDR3, the full variable domain is AAGVIQSPRHLIKEKRETATLKCYPIPRHDTVYWYQQGPGQDPQFLISFYEKMQSDKGSIPDRFSAQQFSDYHSELNMSSLELGDSALYFCASSRFRGTYYGYTFGSGTRLTVV.

The chain employs TRBV5-5 and TRBJ2-3, with 7 bases aligning to TRBD2. V dropped 3 bases and J dropped 3; count of bases not matched to a gene: 10. Germline V gives CDR1 SGHKS, CDR2 YYEKEE (reference sequence). The CDR3 is 16 amino acids. The DNA of the CDR3 is TGTGCCAGCAGCTGGACCCCTGGCGGGGGTACAGATACGCAGTATTTT. Its translation is CASSWTPGGGTDTQYF.

This clone was counted once. The rearrangement uses TRBV19 and TRBJ1-5; D uncertain. Germline V gene sequence: CDR1 LNHDA, CDR2 SQIVND (reference sequence). The germline V and J ends were trimmed by 1 base and 7 bases, with 11 bases remaining between them. CDR3 length: 14 amino acids. CDR3 coding DNA: TGTGCCAGTAGTATAGGGCCTCGGGGACAGCCCCAGCATTTT. It specifies CASSIGPRGQPQHF.

The chain employs TRBV12-3 or TRBV12-4 and TRBJ2-7; 8 bases agree with TRBD1. With V trimmed by 5 bases and J by 7 bases, 4 bases remained unmatched. The CDR3 length is 12 residues. The DNA of the CDR3 is TGTGCCAGCAGTCTACAGGGGGAGGAGCAGTACTTC. Protein: CASSLQGEEQYF.